This TCR beta chain is from a study of shared clonotypes between healthy human individuals. Notes on the study in general: Compared with memory subsets, naive subsets generally had larger estimated richness. Sequencing depth was predicted to influence how clonotypes are shared among donors. Clonotypes that were shared across a few donors made up approximately 5% of naive CD4 clonotypes.

The ends lost 6 bases at V and 4 bases at J; junction bases unmatched: 2. This CDR3 spans 14 amino acids. Germline lookup yields CDR1 ENHRY and CDR2 SYGVKD. TCRdb's table, derived via immunoSEQ multiplex PCR, lists solely in-frame clones and lacks some. The table shows roughly 1 million clones, with around 82% occurring only once. On this clone: The antigen is not known.

CD4+ cells were split into CD45RA+ naive and CD45RA-negative memory subsets. What was sequenced was memory CD4+ T cells from PBMCs. The subset is: CD45RA-negative fraction. The clonotype comes from a man aged 18 to 30 in good health. Some clones in this sample may be carry-over from other donors' samples. The chain links TRBV10-3 to TRBJ2-2, with TRBD1 matching over 10 bases. Here the CDR3 reads CAIRRQGATGELFF. In nucleotides, the CDR3 is TGTGCCATCAGGCGACAGGGGGCCACCGGGGAGCTGTTTTTT.